This T cell receptor beta chain was sequenced during a study of cytomegalovirus exposure and HLA in healthy donors. For the study at large: Unique TCRs numbering roughly 85 million, obtained from HLA-typed donors, made up an early data release.

Only a few counts were recorded for this clone. The PCR made use of 60 Vbeta and 13 Jbeta primers. Only in-frame clones appear in the TCRdb table, and some are missing; sequencing was by immunoSEQ multiplex PCR. Of fewer than 200,000 clones listed, roughly 76% are singletons. The CDR3 has 14 amino acids. The V and J ends lost 5 bases and 4 bases respectively, with 15 bases between them. The chain combines TRBV5-3 with TRBJ2-5, with D maybe TRBD2 (7 bases). TRBV5-3 is known as an ORF, though its function is uncertain. Material for sequencing was PBMCs. The source of this sequence is a woman younger than 35 in good health and CMV-seropositive. CDR3 in amino acids: CARRGGGRLETQYF. Here the CDR3 DNA reads TGTGCCAGAAGAGGGGGGGGACGGTTAGAGACCCAGTACTTC.